This entry features one T cell receptor (beta chain) sequence. PCR used 60 Vbeta primers and 13 Jbeta primers. Data came from immunoSEQ multiplex PCR; TCRdb stores just in-frame clones and leaves some out. The table records 95,000 to 150,000 clones, 15% of them present only once. The data derive from a study of cytomegalovirus exposure and HLA in healthy donors. Germline V gene sequence: CDR1 LGHNA, CDR2 YNFKEQ. The trim removed 3 bases at V and 7 bases at J, leaving 6 bases unmatched. This CDR3 region has 16 residues. The sequence derives from a woman in her late teens or twenties in good health and CMV-seronegative. The chain is built from TRBV4-2 and TRBJ1-6; 10 bases agree with TRBD1. Sequenced material: PBMCs. CDR3: CASSHTGTGDNSPLHF. The CDR3 DNA follows: TGTGCCAGCAGCCACACCGGGACAGGGGACAATTCACCCCTCCACTTT.